Listed here are 4 T cell receptor beta chains from one sample, sequenced in a study of blood T cell repertoires in COVID-19. The protocol was immunoSEQ multiplex PCR, while the TCRdb copy is restricted to in-frame clones and leaves out a portion. The sample lists roughly 250,000 clones, 70% to 90% occurring once. The source material was PBMCs or T cells enriched from blood (not recorded which). The receptors shown here come from a young woman who had recovered from COVID-19.

The chain joins TRBV2 to TRBJ1-5; D gene unclear. This CDR3 has 15 residues. V was trimmed by 7 bases and J by 5 bases, leaving 18 bases between them. CDR1 is SNHLY, CDR2 FYNNEI, per germline. CDR3 amino acids: CASKFDAGNYQPQHF. The CDR3 DNA is TGTGCCAGCAAGTTCGATGCGGGCAATTATCAGCCCCAGCATTTT. The complete variable domain, with remaining parts taken from reference TRBV2 and TRBJ1-5, reads EPEVTQTPSHQVTQMGQEVILRCVPISNHLYFYWYRQILGQKVEFLVSFYNNEISEKSEIFDDQFSVERPDGSNFTLKIRSTKLEDSAMYFCASKFDAGNYQPQHFGDGTRLSIL.

This clone was seen a single time. The chain recombines TRBV18 with TRBJ2-1; 12 positions match TRBD1. The CDR3 contains 14 residues. After removal of 3 bases from V and 8 bases from J, the junction contained 2 bases not matched to a gene. Germline CDR1 KGHSH, CDR2 LQKENI. Here the CDR3 reads CASSPGTGGDEQFF. In nucleotides, the CDR3 is TGTGCCAGCTCACCCGGGACAGGGGGCGATGAGCAGTTCTTC. The whole variable domain, remainder taken from reference TRBV18 and TRBJ2-1, is NAGVMQNPRHLVRRRGQEARLRCSPMKGHSHVYWYRQLPEEGLKFMVYLQKENIIDESGMPKERFSAEFPKEGPSILRIQQVVRGDSAAYFCASSPGTGGDEQFFGPGTRLTVL.

The J gene is TRBJ2-4, the V gene TRBV13, with D tentatively TRBD1 (6 bases). CDR3 length: 16 amino acids. The germline V and J ends were trimmed by 4 bases and 1 base, with 14 bases remaining between them. Germline V lookup: CDR1 PRHDT, CDR2 FYEKMQ (reference sequence). The CDR3 DNA is TGTGCCAGCAGCTCCGTAACAGGGTGGGCCAAAAACATTCAGTACTTC. It yields the protein CASSSVTGWAKNIQYF.

The chain couples TRBV28 to TRBJ1-5; D not resolved. CDR3 length: 14 residues. Per the germline V gene, CDR1 is MDHEN and CDR2 is SYDVKM. Trimming shortened V by 7 bases and J by 4 bases, and 14 bases separated the two germline ends. The CDR3 nucleotides are TGTGCCAGCATGTTTCCCCAGATGAATCAGCCCCAGCATTTT. Residues: CASMFPQMNQPQHF. The full variable domain, rest sourced from reference TRBV28 and TRBJ1-5, is DVKVTQSSRYLVKRTGEKVFLECVQDMDHENMFWYRQDPGLGLRLIYFSYDVKMKEKGDIPEGYSVSREKKERFSLILESASTNQTSMYLCASMFPQMNQPQHFGDGTRLSIL.